The 6 T cell receptor beta chains below were found in one sample sequenced in a study of shared clonotypes between healthy human individuals. Only in-frame clones appear in the TCRdb table, and some are missing; sequencing was by immunoSEQ multiplex PCR. The sample carries 2 million to 2.5 million clones, approximately 95% recorded once. The specimen was naive CD4+ T cells from PBMCs. Subset denoted: CD45RA+ positively selected. All receptors come from a young man in good health. Some clones in this sample may be carry-over from other donors' samples.

The chain has TRBV27 and TRBJ2-7; 8 bases are shared with TRBD2. Germline V lookup: CDR1 MNHEY, CDR2 SMNVEV (reference sequence). Trimming cost V 2 bases and J 0 bases; bases outside gene matches: 3. The length of the CDR3 is 15 residues. The CDR3, as DNA: TGTGCCAGCAGTTTAACTAGCGGAAGCTCCTACGAGCAGTACTTC. The encoded protein is CASSLTSGSSYEQYF.

This rearrangement joins TRBV6-5 to TRBJ1-5, with a weak D call TRBD1 (5 bases). Germline values: CDR1 MNHEY, CDR2 SVGAGI. V dropped 2 bases and J dropped 4 bases, with 12 bases sitting between them. This CDR3 contains 15 residues. CDR3 nucleotide sequence: TGTGCCAGCAGTTACACATTTACAGGAAATCAGCCCCAGCATTTT. Protein: CASSYTFTGNQPQHF.

This clone showed up just once. The V gene is TRBV7-2, the J gene TRBJ2-1, with 7 bases aligning to TRBD2. The germline CDR1 and CDR2 sequences are SGHTA and FQGNSA. Trimming removed 3 bases from V and 5 bases from J; junction bases left unmatched: 7. The CDR3 runs to 15 residues. The CDR3 coding sequence is TGTGCCAGCAGCTTTGCGGGAGTTTTCGACAATGAGCAGTTCTTC. Its protein product is CASSFAGVFDNEQFF. Full variable domain (remainder filled in from reference TRBV7-2 and TRBJ2-1): GAGVSQSPSNKVTEKGKDVELRCDPISGHTALYWYRQSLGQGLEFLIYFQGNSAPDKSGLPSDRFSAERTGGSVSTLTIQRTQQEDSAVYLCASSFAGVFDNEQFFGPGTRLTVL.

This chain joins TRBV6-1 and TRBJ2-7; 7 bases agree with TRBD1. The V gene end was trimmed by 4 bases and the J gene end by 4 bases; junction bases not matched to a gene: 13. The CDR3 spans 16 residues. The germline V gene has CDR1 MNHNS and CDR2 SASEGT. CDR3 loop: CASSGRSGQLIYEQYF. DNA for the CDR3: TGTGCCAGCAGTGGGCGGTCGGGACAGCTCATTTACGAGCAGTACTTC.

The chain combines TRBV13 with TRBJ2-7; unclear D gene. The CDR3 spans 16 residues. V was cut by 2 bases and J by 7 bases, with 21 bases left in between. Looked up from germline, CDR1 is PRHDT and CDR2 is FYEKMQ (reference sequence). The CDR3 DNA reads TGTGCCAGCAGCTTACGACACCGGGCCCTAGGGCGGGAGCAGTACTTC. Its protein is CASSLRHRALGREQYF.

As regards this clone: Germline is not matched at one junction end, which may reflect a read error. The rearrangement uses TRBV30 and TRBJ1-2; 12 positions match TRBD1. CDR1 is GTSNPN, CDR2 SVGIG, per germline (reference sequence). The CDR3 loop spans 12 amino acids. CDR3 region: CAWSAGTGGRSF. For the CDR3, the DNA is TGTGCCTGGAGTGCCGGGACAGGGGGCCGGTCCTTC.